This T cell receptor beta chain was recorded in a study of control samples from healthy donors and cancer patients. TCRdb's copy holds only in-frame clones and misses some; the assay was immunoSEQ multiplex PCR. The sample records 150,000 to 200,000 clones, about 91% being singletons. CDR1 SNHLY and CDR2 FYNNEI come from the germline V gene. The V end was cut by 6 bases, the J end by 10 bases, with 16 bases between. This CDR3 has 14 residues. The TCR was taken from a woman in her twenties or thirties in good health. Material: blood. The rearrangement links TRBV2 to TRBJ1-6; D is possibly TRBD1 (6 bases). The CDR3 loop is CASRVGGRLSPLHF. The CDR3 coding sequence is TGTGCCAGCAGGGTAGGGGGGAGGTTATCACCCCTCCACTTT. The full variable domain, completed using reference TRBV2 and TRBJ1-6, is EPEVTQTPSHQVTQMGQEVILRCVPISNHLYFYWYRQILGQKVEFLVSFYNNEISEKSEIFDDQFSVERPDGSNFTLKIRSTKLEDSAMYFCASRVGGRLSPLHFGNGTRLTVT.